These 11 T cell receptor beta chains were all obtained from the same sample, sequenced in a study of CD8 T cells in cerebrospinal fluid in Alzheimer's disease. Using the 10x single-cell sequencing reads, TCRdb records one entry per CDR3 protein without DNA. The sample features approximately 1,500 distinct CDR3 sequences, with roughly 11% in its top ten. The sequenced material came from cerebrospinal fluid. These TCRs come from a human donor with mild cognitive impairment.

Considering frequency, this clonotype is medium-sized. The chain uses TRBV29-1 and TRBJ2-7; TCRdb's D call, TRBD1, is unchecked because there is no DNA. CDR1 is SQVTM and CDR2 is ANQGSEA in the germline V gene. The CDR3 spans 14 residues. The CDR3 here is CSVGGGQGAREQYF.

This clonotype is identified as large from frequency. The chain recombines TRBV12-3 or TRBV12-4 with TRBJ2-2; with no DNA, the TCRdb D assignment of TRBD1 cannot be verified. The length of the CDR3 is 17 residues. CDR3 residues: CASSLLRTQGKGGELFF.

The rearrangement joins TRBV7-2 to TRBJ2-5; TCRdb reports TRBD2, a call that lacks DNA to check it against. Germline V lookup: CDR1 SGHTA, CDR2 FQGNSA. CDR3 size: 13 residues. This chain's CDR3 is CASLEGGMKTQYF.

This clonotype is labeled medium-sized based on frequency. The rearrangement links TRBV9 to TRBJ1-3. Germline CDR1 SGDLS, CDR2 YYNGEE. The CDR3 contains 12 residues. This CDR3 reads CASINSGNTIYF. The full variable domain, with the rest looked up from reference TRBV9 and TRBJ1-3, is DSGVTQTPKHLITATGQRVTLRCSPRSGDLSVYWYQQSLDQGLQFLIQYYNGEERAKGNILERFSAQQFPDLHSELNLSSLELGDSALYFCASINSGNTIYFGEGSWLTVV.

The chain links TRBV2 to TRBJ2-5; TCRdb lists TRBD2, though no DNA is available to test this call. This CDR3 comprises 15 residues. CDR1 is SNHLY and CDR2 is FYNNEI in the germline V gene. The CDR3 reads CASSFSGGAGETQYF.

This clonotype is medium-sized (0.01 to 0.1%) by frequency. The V gene is TRBV4-3, the J gene TRBJ2-4; with no DNA, the TCRdb D assignment of TRBD1 cannot be verified. Germline assignment: CDR1 LGHNA and CDR2 YSLEER. This CDR3 is 14 amino acids long. CDR3 amino acids: CASSQSGGKNIQYF.

Measured by frequency, this clonotype is large. The CDR3 protein is CASSYTGSGELFF. V and J are TRBV6-6 and TRBJ2-2; TCRdb gives TRBD1 as the D gene, but with no DNA this cannot be confirmed. Per germline, CDR1 MNHNY and CDR2 SVGAGI (reference sequence). The CDR3 length is 13 residues.

The chain couples TRBV10-3 to TRBJ1-2; TCRdb's D call of TRBD1 is untestable without DNA. Germline V gene data show CDR1 as ENHRY and CDR2 as SYGVKD. This CDR3 contains 16 residues. CDR3 protein: CAITDPGTGGDDRYTF.

In terms of frequency, this clonotype is large. This chain joins TRBV20-1 and TRBJ2-6. This CDR3 spans 16 amino acids. The germline V gene has CDR1 DFQATT and CDR2 SNEGSKA (reference sequence). The CDR3 sequence is CSANEAGTSGANVLTF.

Frequency places this clonotype as large. The J gene is TRBJ2-7, the V gene TRBV21-1; without DNA, the TCRdb call of TRBD1 cannot be checked. TRBV21-1 is described as a pseudogene. The CDR3 is 15 amino acids. This CDR3 reads CASSIPGQGPYEQYF.

By frequency, this clonotype is medium-sized. This sequence joins TRBV7-2 and TRBJ2-3. The CDR3 sequence is 14 residues long. Germline values: CDR1 SGHTA, CDR2 FQGNSA. This chain's CDR3 is CASSFGPASDTQYF.